This note documents a single T cell receptor (beta chain) sequence. This entry is derived from a study of blood T cell repertoires in COVID-19. Study-wide background: T cells, B-cell-depleted T cells, or PBMCs provided the cDNA or gDNA that served as material.

CDR3 length equals 18 residues. With V trimmed by 3 bases and J by 2 bases, 10 bases remained unmatched. Germline loops: CDR1 LNHDA, CDR2 SQIVND (reference sequence). Participants were aged about 18 to 100 years, lived in roughly 23 US areas, and enrolled virtually. The study assigned cohorts using participant-reported clinical history. Two consecutive negative NP/OP PCR tests, clearance, or resolved symptoms defined Cohort 3 recovery. Only in-frame clones appear in the TCRdb table, and some are missing; sequencing was by immunoSEQ multiplex PCR. In the table there are about 330,000 clones, roughly 87% of which are singletons.

The rearrangement links TRBV19 to TRBJ2-2; 9 nucleotides align to TRBD1. The sample taken for sequencing was PBMCs or T cells enriched from blood (not recorded which). This clonotype originated in a woman aged 30 to 39 who had recovered from COVID-19. The CDR3 spells CASSIFGQGRTNTGELFF. The CDR3 DNA sequence: TGTGCCAGTAGTATTTTCGGACAGGGGCGCACCAACACCGGGGAGCTGTTTTTT.